The 6 T cell receptor beta chains in this list originate from one sample, sequenced in a study of blood T cell repertoires in COVID-19. Profiled with immunoSEQ multiplex PCR; TCRdb holds only in-frame clones, not every one. The data show some 120,000 clones, with around four fifths seen just once and around 5.6% held by the top ten. Input material: peripheral blood. Receptor source: a man aged 80 or over with active or convalescent COVID-19.

The genes are TRBV5-8 and TRBJ1-6; TRBD1 is a possible D gene (6 bases). V was shortened by 0 bases and J by 0 bases, with 13 bases between the two germline ends. The CDR3 consists of 18 residues. Germline V gene sequence: CDR1 SGHTS, CDR2 YDEGEE. For the CDR3, the DNA is TGTGCCAGCAGCTTGGAGCTGGGGGCGAGCTCCTATAATTCACCCCTCCACTTT. It codes for CASSLELGASSYNSPLHF.

The sample holds a few counts of this clone. The chain links TRBV6-2 or TRBV6-3 to TRBJ1-2; D gene ambiguous. CDR3 length equals 12 residues. Trimming shortened V by 2 bases and J by 4 bases, and 5 bases separated the two germline ends. Per germline, CDR1 MNHEY and CDR2 SVGEGT. The CDR3 region has the DNA TGTGCCAGCAGTTACGCTAGCTATGGCTACACCTTC. Residues: CASSYASYGYTF.

The V call is TRBV7-2, the J call TRBJ1-2; possibly TRBD1 for D (5 bases). The germline CDR1 and CDR2 sequences are SGHTA and FQGNSA. V was trimmed by 7 bases and J by 3 bases, leaving 18 bases between them. The CDR3 loop spans 15 amino acids. Written as DNA, the CDR3 is TGTGCCAGCACCCAACGACAGCTTCCCTACTATGGCTACACCTTC. It codes for CASTQRQLPYYGYTF.

The chain couples TRBV5-1 to TRBJ1-1, with 9 nucleotides matching TRBD1. This CDR3 has 16 residues. V lost 0 bases, J lost 5 bases, and 8 bases stayed unmatched. Per the germline V gene, CDR1 is SGHRS and CDR2 is YFSETQ. The CDR3 sequence is CASSLGPRTGDTEAFF. CDR3 DNA sequence: TGCGCCAGCAGCTTGGGGCCCAGGACAGGGGATACTGAAGCTTTCTTT. The whole variable domain, filled in from reference TRBV5-1 and TRBJ1-1, reads KAGVTQTPRYLIKTRGQQVTLSCSPISGHRSVSWYQQTPGQGLQFLFEYFSETQRNKGNFPGRFSGRQFSNSRSEMNVSTLELGDSALYLCASSLGPRTGDTEAFFGQGTRLTVV.

This clone was detected a few times. The chain has TRBV16 and TRBJ2-4, with TRBD1 as a possible D gene (7 bases). The V gene's germline CDR1 is KGHSY and CDR2 FQNENV. This CDR3 has 14 residues. Trimming removed 1 base at V and 8 bases at J, with 12 bases between. The CDR3 loop reads CASSQYSRGDIQYF. As DNA, the CDR3 is TGTGCCAGCAGCCAATATAGCAGGGGGGACATTCAGTACTTC.

The CDR3 DNA reads as TGCAGTGCTAGTGCCTTGGGCGGGGGGGCCGACGAGCAGTACTTC. Its protein product is CSASALGGGADEQYF. The chain links TRBV20-1 to TRBJ2-7; 9 nucleotides agree with TRBD2. This CDR3 spans 15 amino acids. CDR1 is DFQATT and CDR2 is SNEGSKA in the germline V gene (reference sequence). The V segment lost 3 bases and the J segment 5 bases; nucleotides outside the gene matches: 11.